This T cell receptor beta chain was documented in a study of beta chain features in type 1 diabetes. For the study at large: Healthy donors and patients showed comparable age, gender and cell yields. Examination spanned around 110 million sorted cells from all samples.

Markers CD45RO/CCR7/CD25/CD127/CD95/CD27 served to sort CD4+ naive, central memory, regulatory and stem cell-like memory cells. As every portion of the isolated RNA was reverse transcribed, the sequencing read expressed TCRB transcripts. TCRdb's table, derived via immunoSEQ multiplex PCR, lists solely in-frame clones and lacks some. The sample gives hundreds of thousands of clones, 13% of which show up once; 0.02% to 0.025% is in the top ten. Study-level points and caveats: Shorter TCRB CDR3s, moderately but significantly so, marked every one of the four CD4+ subsets in Type 1 diabetes patients.

In this sample, this clone turned up a few times. The antigen remains unidentified. Germline values: CDR1 MNHEY, CDR2 SMNVEV (reference sequence). This CDR3 spans 16 amino acids. With 6 bases clipped from V and 0 bases from J, the junction kept 7 bases outside the gene matches. Sequences were obtained from naive CD4+ T cells from blood. This TCR was sampled from a man between 18 and 35 years old with type 1 diabetes. This chain uses TRBV27 with TRBJ2-1; 8 bases are a match to TRBD2. CDR3 region: CASSGTRYSSYNEQFF. In DNA, the CDR3 is TGTGCCAGCAGCGGGACTAGGTATAGCTCCTACAATGAGCAGTTCTTC.